The rows below give T cell receptor beta chains drawn from one sample of a study of T-cell memory formation after mild COVID-19. TCRdb fed the 5' RACE reads into MiXCR, producing one record per CDR3 protein. The sample yields fewer than 550,000 distinct CDR3 sequences, roughly 20% seen once. The sequenced sample was PBMCs or a T cell subset sorted from them (not recorded which). These receptors all come from an adult woman who had mild COVID-19 (a few samples of this study predate the infection). Cell type and time point are not known. The CDR3 runs from the conserved cysteine through the conserved F or W. D genes are given only for firm matches. Size is omitted from some rows. Given values are once, few, many or a class for expanded clones.

TGTGCCAGCAGCTCTTGGACGGCTTACAATGAGCAGTTCTTC	CASSSWTAYNEQFF	TRBJ2-1	TRBV11-3	-	-
TGTGCCAGCAGCCCTACCGGGACGGTAGTCACCGGGGAGCTGTTTTTT	CASSPTGTVVTGELFF	TRBJ2-2	TRBV7-3	-	once
TGTGCCAGCAGCTTTGGGTTCTCTGGAAACACCATATATTTT	CASSFGFSGNTIYF	TRBJ1-3	TRBV7-2	-	-
TGTGCAAGTCGCTCCCTCCCCACTAGCATAGATTACAATGAGCAGTTCTTC	CASRSLPTSIDYNEQFF	TRBJ2-1	TRBV12-2	-	few
TGTGCCAGCAGCCCTCGGGGGGGAAAGCTCAAAAACTATGGCTACACCTTC	CASSPRGGKLKNYGYTF	TRBJ1-2	TRBV21-1	-	-
TGTGCCAGCAGCAAAGGACAGCGGACTGAAGCTTTCTTT	CASSKGQRTEAFF	TRBJ1-1	TRBV5-4	-	-
TGCGCCAGCAGCTTGGACATCGGGGTTCGGGGCGAGCAGTACTTC	CASSLDIGVRGEQYF	TRBJ2-7	TRBV5-1	-	-
TGTGCCGGGTGGCGGGGGCGCGGTACTGAAGCTTTCTTT	CAGWRGRGTEAFF	TRBJ1-1	TRBV30	-	few
TGTGCCAGCAGCTTATTCGGGACGGAAGAGACCCAGTACTTC	CASSLFGTEETQYF	TRBJ2-5	TRBV7-9	-	few
TGCGCCAGCAGCTTGGTCGTAGAGTTGGGCACAGATACGCAGTATTTT	CASSLVVELGTDTQYF	TRBJ2-3	TRBV5-1	-	-
TGTGCCATCAGTGAAGCACAGGGTGGGCCCGCCGGGGAGCTGTTTTTT	CAISEAQGGPAGELFF	TRBJ2-2	TRBV10-3	-	-
TGCGCCAGCGGATGGGCCTCTGGGGCCAACGTCCTGACTTTC	CASGWASGANVLTF	TRBJ2-6	TRBV4-3	-	-
TGTGCCAGCAGCGTAGCGGGACAGCTGAACACTGAAGCTTTCTTT	CASSVAGQLNTEAFF	TRBJ1-1	TRBV9	TRBD1	few
TGTGCCACCACTGGACAGGGAAACAATGAGCAGTTCTTC	CATTGQGNNEQFF	TRBJ2-1	TRBV24-1	TRBD1	-
TGTGCCAGCAGACACAGGGGTTCGACCGGGGAGCTGTTTTTT	CASRHRGSTGELFF	TRBJ2-2	TRBV14	TRBD1	few
TGTGCCAGCTCACCATCCAGGGGGGCAACTAATGAAAAACTGTTTTTT	CASSPSRGATNEKLFF	TRBJ1-4	TRBV18	TRBD1	-
TGCGCCAGCAGCTTGGGTTGGGACAGGGCCGACGAGCAGTACTTC	CASSLGWDRADEQYF	TRBJ2-7	TRBV5-1	TRBD1	-
TGTGCCAGCATTATGCCTGGGGCCAACGTCCTGACTTTC	CASIMPGANVLTF	TRBJ2-6	TRBV12-3/TRBV12-4	-	few
TGTGCCAGCAGCTTAGTTGGACAGCGTAGCAATCAGCCCCAGCATTTT	CASSLVGQRSNQPQHF	TRBJ1-5	TRBV7-8	-	-
TGCGCCAGCAGCTTGGTTGTGGGGGGCTATGGCTACACCTTC	CASSLVVGGYGYTF	TRBJ1-2	TRBV5-1	-	many
TGTGCCAGCAGTTTAGCTATTTATCGAGGCAAGGGCCATCAGCCCCAGCATTTT	CASSLAIYRGKGHQPQHF	TRBJ1-5	TRBV12-3/TRBV12-4	-	-
TGTGCCAGCAGTTACTCGAGCAGGTCAGCCTACAATGAGCAGTTCTTC	CASSYSSRSAYNEQFF	TRBJ2-1	TRBV6-6	-	-
TGTGCCAGCAGCATACCGGGACACTACACTGAAGCTTTCTTT	CASSIPGHYTEAFF	TRBJ1-1	TRBV3-1	-	-
TGTGCCAGCAGTTCCCCTTCCCAGGGTACTGAAGCTTTCTTT	CASSSPSQGTEAFF	TRBJ1-1	TRBV12-3/TRBV12-4	-	few
TGTGCCAGCAGCTTTACCGGCGGCTACACCTTC	CASSFTGGYTF	TRBJ1-2	TRBV5-6	-	-
TGTGCCAGCAGTGGTAAAGGCGTGGATGGCTACACCTTC	CASSGKGVDGYTF	TRBJ1-2	TRBV12-3/TRBV12-4	-	-
TGTGCCAGCAGACCACAGGGCAGGAACGAGCAGTACTTC	CASRPQGRNEQYF	TRBJ2-7	TRBV6-5	-	few
TGTGCCAGCAGTGCTGAAGTCAATCAGCCCCAGCATTTT	CASSAEVNQPQHF	TRBJ1-5	TRBV6-4	-	few
TGTGCCAGCAGTTTACAAAGTTACCGGGACAATCGAGGCTACACCTTC	CASSLQSYRDNRGYTF	TRBJ1-2	TRBV27	-	few
TGCGCCAGCAGCGCCGGGACAGCTAACTATGGCTACACCTTC	CASSAGTANYGYTF	TRBJ1-2	TRBV5-1	TRBD1	-
TGTGCCAGCAGTGGGGACAGTATTAACTATGGCTACACCTTC	CASSGDSINYGYTF	TRBJ1-2	TRBV2	TRBD1	-
TGTGCCAGCAGTTACTCTGAAGTAAAAGAACTTCGAGATACGCAGTATTTT	CASSYSEVKELRDTQYF	TRBJ2-3	TRBV6-5	-	-
TGTGCCAGCAGTTCCCCAGAAACTTCTGGATATGGCTACACCTTC	CASSSPETSGYGYTF	TRBJ1-2	TRBV27	-	-
TGTGCCAGCAGCCTTATCTCGGGGACTGAAGCTTTCTTT	CASSLISGTEAFF	TRBJ1-1	TRBV7-9	-	-
TGTGCCAGCAGCTTAGGCGGCAGGGGCTTCGACGAGCAGTACTTC	CASSLGGRGFDEQYF	TRBJ2-7	TRBV13	-	-
TGCGCCAGCAGCCATGGACAGGGGATGGAGACCCAGTACTTC	CASSHGQGMETQYF	TRBJ2-5	TRBV5-1	TRBD1	few
TGCGCCAGCAGCTTTGACAGGCCTAATGAAAAACTGTTTTTT	CASSFDRPNEKLFF	TRBJ1-4	TRBV5-1	-	-
TGTGCCACCAGCAGAGTTCCAGAGGGCACAGATACGCAGTATTTT	CATSRVPEGTDTQYF	TRBJ2-3	TRBV15	-	-
TGTGCCAGCAGCTCCGGGACCGGGACTAGAGTCCCAGATACGCAGTATTTT	CASSSGTGTRVPDTQYF	TRBJ2-3	TRBV5-4	TRBD2	-
TGTGCCAGCAGTTTACGGGCAGTTGAAGCGATCTATGGCTACACCTTC	CASSLRAVEAIYGYTF	TRBJ1-2	TRBV12-3/TRBV12-4	-	many
TGTGCCAGCAGTTACGGACCGGGACTAGCGGGCTACAATGAGCAGTTCTTC	CASSYGPGLAGYNEQFF	TRBJ2-1	TRBV6-6	TRBD2	-
TGTGCCAGCAGCTTATACAGCGCGAATAGCAATCAGCCCCAGCATTTT	CASSLYSANSNQPQHF	TRBJ1-5	TRBV7-8	-	few
TGTGCCATCAGTCAACCGGGACACCGTGTGGGCTACACCTTC	CAISQPGHRVGYTF	TRBJ1-2	TRBV10-3	-	-
TGTGCCTGGGGCTTAGCGGGAACCTACGAGCAGTACTTC	CAWGLAGTYEQYF	TRBJ2-7	TRBV30	TRBD2	once
TGCGCCAGCATCCCGATGCCAGGGGGCGGCACTGAAGCTTTCTTT	CASIPMPGGGTEAFF	TRBJ1-1	TRBV5-1	TRBD1	-
TGTGCCAGCAGCTTGGAACCTAGCCTAGGGGAGCTGTTTTTT	CASSLEPSLGELFF	TRBJ2-2	TRBV7-6	-	-